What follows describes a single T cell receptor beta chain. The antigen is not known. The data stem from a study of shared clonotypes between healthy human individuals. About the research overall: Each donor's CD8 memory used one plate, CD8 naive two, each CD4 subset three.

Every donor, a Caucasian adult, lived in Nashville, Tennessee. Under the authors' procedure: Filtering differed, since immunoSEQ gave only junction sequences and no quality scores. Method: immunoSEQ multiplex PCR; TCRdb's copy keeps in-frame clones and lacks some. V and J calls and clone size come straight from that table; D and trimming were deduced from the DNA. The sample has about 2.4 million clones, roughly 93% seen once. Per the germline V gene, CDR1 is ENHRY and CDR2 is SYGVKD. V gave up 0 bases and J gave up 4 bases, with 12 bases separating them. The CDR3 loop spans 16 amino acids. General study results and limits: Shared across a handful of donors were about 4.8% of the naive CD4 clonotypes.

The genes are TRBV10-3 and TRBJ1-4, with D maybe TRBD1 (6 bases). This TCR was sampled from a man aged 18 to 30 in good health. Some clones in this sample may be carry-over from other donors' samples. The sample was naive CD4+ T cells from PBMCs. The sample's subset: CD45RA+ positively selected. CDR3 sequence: CAISESWGGVNEKLFF. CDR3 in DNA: TGTGCCATCAGTGAGTCGTGGGGGGGCGTTAATGAAAAACTGTTTTTT.